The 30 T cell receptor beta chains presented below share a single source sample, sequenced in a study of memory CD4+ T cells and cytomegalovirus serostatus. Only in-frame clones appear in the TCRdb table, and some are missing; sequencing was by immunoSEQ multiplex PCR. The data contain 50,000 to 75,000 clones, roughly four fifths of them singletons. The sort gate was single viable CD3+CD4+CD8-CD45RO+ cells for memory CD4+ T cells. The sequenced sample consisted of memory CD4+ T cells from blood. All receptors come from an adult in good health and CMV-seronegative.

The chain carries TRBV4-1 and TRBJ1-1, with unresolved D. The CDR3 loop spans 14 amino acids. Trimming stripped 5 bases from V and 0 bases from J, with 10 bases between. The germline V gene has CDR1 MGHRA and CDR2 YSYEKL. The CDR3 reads CASSGQQMNTEAFF. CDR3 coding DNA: TGCGCCAGCAGCGGGCAACAGATGAACACTGAAGCTTTCTTT.

CDR3 nucleotides: TGCGCCAGCACCCCACTACCGGCCTACGAGCAGTACTTC. Amino acids: CASTPLPAYEQYF. This chain uses TRBV10-2 with TRBJ2-7; no reliable D call. V lost 7 bases, J lost 2 bases, and 12 bases lay in between. This CDR3 spans 13 amino acids. Germline V gene lookup returns CDR1 WSHSY and CDR2 SAAADI.

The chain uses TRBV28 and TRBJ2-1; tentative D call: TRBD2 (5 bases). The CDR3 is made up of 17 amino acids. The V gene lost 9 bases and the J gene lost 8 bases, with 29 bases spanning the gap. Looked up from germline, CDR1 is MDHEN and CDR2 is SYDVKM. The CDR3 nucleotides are TGTGCCAGTCGTCTCATGGGGAGTAGCGCCCGCGAGGATGAGCAGTTCTTC. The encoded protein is CASRLMGSSAREDEQFF.

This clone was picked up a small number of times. For the CDR3, the DNA is TGTGCCTGGAGTGTAATAGAGGTTCCGTATTTT. Translation gives CAWSVIEVPYF. The V gene is TRBV30, the J gene TRBJ2-3; no clear D. Germline CDR1 is GTSNPN and CDR2 is SVGIG (reference sequence). CDR3 size: 11 residues. Trimming pared 0 bases from V and 14 bases from J, leaving 12 bases between. The complete variable domain, with remaining parts taken from reference TRBV30 and TRBJ2-3, reads SQTIHQWPATLVQPVGSPLSLECTVEGTSNPNLYWYRQAAGRGLQLLFYSVGIGQISSEVPQNLSASRPQDRQFILSSKKLLLSDSGFYLCAWSVIEVPYFGPGTRLTVL.

This CDR3 reads CASSRSGRAEEQYF. CDR3 nucleotides: TGTGCCAGCTCCCGAAGCGGGAGGGCTGAAGAGCAGTACTTC. This chain links TRBV18 with TRBJ2-7; 10 bases map to TRBD2. Germline-derived CDR1 and CDR2 are KGHSH and LQKENI. Trimming removed 6 bases from V and 7 bases from J; junction bases left unmatched: 9. The CDR3 is 14 residues long.

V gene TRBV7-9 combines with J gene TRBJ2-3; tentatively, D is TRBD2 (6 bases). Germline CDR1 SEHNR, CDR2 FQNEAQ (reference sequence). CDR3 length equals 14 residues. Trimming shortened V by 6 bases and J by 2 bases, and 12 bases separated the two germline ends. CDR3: CASSGGTSTDTQYF. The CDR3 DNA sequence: TGTGCCAGCAGTGGGGGGACTTCCACAGATACGCAGTATTTT.

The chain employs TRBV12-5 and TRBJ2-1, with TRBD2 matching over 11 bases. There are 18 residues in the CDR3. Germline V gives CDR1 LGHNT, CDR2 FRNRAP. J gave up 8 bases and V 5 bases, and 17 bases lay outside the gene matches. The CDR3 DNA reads TGTGCTAGTGGTACCTCCTCCACAACTAGCGGGAGATATGATGAGCAGTTCTTC. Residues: CASGTSSTTSGRYDEQFF.

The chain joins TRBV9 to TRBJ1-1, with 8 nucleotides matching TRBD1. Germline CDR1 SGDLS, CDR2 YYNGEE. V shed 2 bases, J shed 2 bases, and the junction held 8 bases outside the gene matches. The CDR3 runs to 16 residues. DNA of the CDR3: TGTGCCAGCAGCGTGACCTGGACAGGGTTAAACACTGAAGCTTTCTTT. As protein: CASSVTWTGLNTEAFF.

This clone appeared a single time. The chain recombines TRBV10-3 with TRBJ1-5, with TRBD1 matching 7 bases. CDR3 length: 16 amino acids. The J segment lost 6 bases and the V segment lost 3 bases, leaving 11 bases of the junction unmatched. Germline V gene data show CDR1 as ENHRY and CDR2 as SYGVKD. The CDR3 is CAISDQYRGRSQPQHF. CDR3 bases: TGTGCCATCAGTGACCAGTACAGGGGACGGAGTCAGCCCCAGCATTTT.

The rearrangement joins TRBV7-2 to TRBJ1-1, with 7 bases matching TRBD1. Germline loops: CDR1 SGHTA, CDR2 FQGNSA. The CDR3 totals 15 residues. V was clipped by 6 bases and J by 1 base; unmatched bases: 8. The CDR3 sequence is CASRRDSNPNTEAFF. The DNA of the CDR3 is TGTGCCAGCAGAAGGGACAGCAATCCGAACACTGAAGCTTTCTTT.

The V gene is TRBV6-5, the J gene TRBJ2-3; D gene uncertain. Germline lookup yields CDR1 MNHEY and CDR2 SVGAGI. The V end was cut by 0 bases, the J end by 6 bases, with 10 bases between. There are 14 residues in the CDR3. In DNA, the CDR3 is TGTGCCAGCAGTTACTCGACGTGGTCGGATACGCAGTATTTT. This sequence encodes CASSYSTWSDTQYF.

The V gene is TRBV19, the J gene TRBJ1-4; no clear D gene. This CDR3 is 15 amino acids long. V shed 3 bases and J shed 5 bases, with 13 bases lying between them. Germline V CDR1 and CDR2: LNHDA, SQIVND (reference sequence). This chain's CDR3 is CASSMGGIRNEKLFF. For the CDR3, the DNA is TGTGCCAGTAGTATGGGCGGGATTCGAAATGAAAAACTGTTTTTT.

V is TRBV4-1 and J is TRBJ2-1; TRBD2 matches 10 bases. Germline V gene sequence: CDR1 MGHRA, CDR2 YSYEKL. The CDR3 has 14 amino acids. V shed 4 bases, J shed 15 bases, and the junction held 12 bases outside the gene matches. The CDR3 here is CASSRLLAGLGAFF. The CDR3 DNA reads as TGCGCCAGCAGCCGCCTACTAGCGGGACTTGGGGCGTTCTTC.

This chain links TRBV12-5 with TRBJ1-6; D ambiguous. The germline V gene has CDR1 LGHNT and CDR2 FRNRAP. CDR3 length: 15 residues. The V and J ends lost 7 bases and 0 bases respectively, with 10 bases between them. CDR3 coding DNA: TGTGCTAGTGCCCAAGCGAGCTCCTATAATTCACCCCTCCACTTT. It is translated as CASAQASSYNSPLHF.

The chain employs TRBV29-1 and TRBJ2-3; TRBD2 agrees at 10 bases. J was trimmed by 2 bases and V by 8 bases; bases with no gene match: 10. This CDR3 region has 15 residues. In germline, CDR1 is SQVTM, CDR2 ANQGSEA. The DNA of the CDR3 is TGCAGCTTGGCTGTGGGACTAGCGAACACAGATACGCAGTATTTT. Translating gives CSLAVGLANTDTQYF.

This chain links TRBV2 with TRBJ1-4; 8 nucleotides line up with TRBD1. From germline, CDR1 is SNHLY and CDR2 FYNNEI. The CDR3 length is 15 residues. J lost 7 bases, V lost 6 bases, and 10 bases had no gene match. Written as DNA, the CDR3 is TGTGCCAGCAGAGACCGACAGGGGAGGGGTGAAAAACTGTTTTTT. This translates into CASRDRQGRGEKLFF.

CDR3 bases: TGTGCCAGCAGTTCCGAAGAGACCCAGTACTTC. Translated, it gives CASSSEETQYF. This sequence joins TRBV28 and TRBJ2-5, with D unclear. The V gene's germline CDR1 is MDHEN and CDR2 SYDVKM. Trimming cost V 4 bases and J 3 bases, with 3 bases left between them. The CDR3 sequence is 11 residues long.

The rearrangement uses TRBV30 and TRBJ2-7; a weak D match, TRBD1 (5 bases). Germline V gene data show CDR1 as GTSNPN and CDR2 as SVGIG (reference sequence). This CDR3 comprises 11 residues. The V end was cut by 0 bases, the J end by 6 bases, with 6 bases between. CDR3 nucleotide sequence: TGTGCCTGGAGTGTGGGGCCCGAGCAGTACTTC. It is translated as CAWSVGPEQYF.

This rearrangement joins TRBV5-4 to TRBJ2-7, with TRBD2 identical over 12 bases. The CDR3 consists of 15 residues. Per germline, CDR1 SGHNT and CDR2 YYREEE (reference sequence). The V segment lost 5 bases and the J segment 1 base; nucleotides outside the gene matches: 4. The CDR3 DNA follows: TGTGCCAGCAGTCGGACTAGCGGGACGTCCTACGAGCAGTACTTC. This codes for CASSRTSGTSYEQYF. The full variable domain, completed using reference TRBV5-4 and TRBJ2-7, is ETGVTQSPTHLIKTRGQQVTLRCSSQSGHNTVSWYQQALGQGPQFIFQYYREEENGRGNFPPRFSGLQFPNYSSELNVNALELDDSALYLCASSRTSGTSYEQYFGPGTRLTVT.

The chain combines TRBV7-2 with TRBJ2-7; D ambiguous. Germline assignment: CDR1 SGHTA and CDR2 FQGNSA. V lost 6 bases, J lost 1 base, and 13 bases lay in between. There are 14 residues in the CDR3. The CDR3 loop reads CASSPQFTSYEQYF. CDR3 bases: TGTGCCAGCAGTCCCCAGTTTACATCCTACGAGCAGTACTTC.

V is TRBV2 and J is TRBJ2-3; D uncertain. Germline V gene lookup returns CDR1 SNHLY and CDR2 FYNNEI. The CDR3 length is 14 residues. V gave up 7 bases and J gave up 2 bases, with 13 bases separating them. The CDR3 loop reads CASKNGPPTDTQYF. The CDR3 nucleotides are TGTGCCAGCAAGAATGGACCACCCACAGATACGCAGTATTTT.

Written as DNA, the CDR3 is TGCGCCAGCAGCTTGTGGGGAGGAGCGGGCGCTGAAGCTTTCTTT. It translates to CASSLWGGAGAEAFF. This rearrangement joins TRBV5-1 to TRBJ1-1; D call uncertain. Germline CDR1 reads SGHRS; CDR2 reads YFSETQ. This CDR3 is 15 amino acids long. The germline V and J ends were trimmed by 1 base and 6 bases, with 16 bases remaining between them. Complete variable domain (other parts from reference TRBV5-1 and TRBJ1-1): KAGVTQTPRYLIKTRGQQVTLSCSPISGHRSVSWYQQTPGQGLQFLFEYFSETQRNKGNFPGRFSGRQFSNSRSEMNVSTLELGDSALYLCASSLWGGAGAEAFFGQGTRLTVV.

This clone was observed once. DNA for the CDR3: TGTGCCAGTAGAGGGACAGGGAGGTTCGGAGAGCAGTACTTC. This codes for CASRGTGRFGEQYF. The chain couples TRBV28 to TRBJ2-7, with TRBD1 matching 9 bases. This CDR3 comprises 14 residues. CDR1 and CDR2 from the germline V gene are MDHEN and SYDVKM. V dropped 9 bases and J dropped 7; count of bases not matched to a gene: 13.

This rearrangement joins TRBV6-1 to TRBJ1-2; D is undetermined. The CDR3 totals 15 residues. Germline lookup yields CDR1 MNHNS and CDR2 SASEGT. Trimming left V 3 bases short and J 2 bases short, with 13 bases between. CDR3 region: CASSEAVGLNYGYTF. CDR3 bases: TGTGCCAGCAGTGAGGCAGTGGGATTAAACTATGGCTACACCTTC.

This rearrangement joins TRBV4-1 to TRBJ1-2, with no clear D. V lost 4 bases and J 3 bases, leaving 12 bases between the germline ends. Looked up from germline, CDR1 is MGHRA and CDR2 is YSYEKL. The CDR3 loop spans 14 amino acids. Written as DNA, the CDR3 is TGCGCCAGCAGCCGCGGGAGACAAGACTATGGCTACACCTTC. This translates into CASSRGRQDYGYTF.

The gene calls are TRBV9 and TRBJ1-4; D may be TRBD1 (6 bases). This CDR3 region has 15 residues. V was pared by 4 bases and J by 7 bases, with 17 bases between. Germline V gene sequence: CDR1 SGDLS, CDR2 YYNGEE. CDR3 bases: TGTGCCAGCAGCCCAGACCGGGGGCCTCGTGAAAAACTGTTTTTT. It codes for CASSPDRGPREKLFF. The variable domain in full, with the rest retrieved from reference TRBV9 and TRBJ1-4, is DSGVTQTPKHLITATGQRVTLRCSPRSGDLSVYWYQQSLDQGLQFLIQYYNGEERAKGNILERFSAQQFPDLHSELNLSSLELGDSALYFCASSPDRGPREKLFFGSGTQLSVL.

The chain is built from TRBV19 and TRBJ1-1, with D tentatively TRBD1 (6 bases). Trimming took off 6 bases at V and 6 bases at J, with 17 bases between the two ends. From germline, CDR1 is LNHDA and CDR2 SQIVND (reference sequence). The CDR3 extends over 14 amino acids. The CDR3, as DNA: TGTGCCAGTAGGGCAGGGGCGAGTTTCCCTGAAGCTTTCTTT. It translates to CASRAGASFPEAFF.

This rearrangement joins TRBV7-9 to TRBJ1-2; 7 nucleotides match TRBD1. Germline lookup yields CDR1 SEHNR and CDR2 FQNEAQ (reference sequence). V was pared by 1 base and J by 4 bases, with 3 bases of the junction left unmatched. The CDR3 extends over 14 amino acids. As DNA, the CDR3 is TGTGCCAGCAGCTTAGGGGGACAGTCCTATGGCTACACCTTC. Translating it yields CASSLGGQSYGYTF.

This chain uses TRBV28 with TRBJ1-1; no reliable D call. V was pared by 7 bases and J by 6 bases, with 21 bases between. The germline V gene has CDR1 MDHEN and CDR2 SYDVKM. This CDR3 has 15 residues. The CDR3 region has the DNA TGTGCCAGCACCGCGGTAGGGTCGAGCGGGTCTGAAGCTTTCTTT. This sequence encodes CASTAVGSSGSEAFF.

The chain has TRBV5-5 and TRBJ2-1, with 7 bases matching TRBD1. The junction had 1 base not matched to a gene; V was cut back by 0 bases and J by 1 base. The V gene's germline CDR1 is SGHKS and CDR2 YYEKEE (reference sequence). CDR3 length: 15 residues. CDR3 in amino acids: CASSLEGQSYNEQFF. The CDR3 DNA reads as TGTGCCAGCAGCTTGGAGGGACAGTCCTACAATGAGCAGTTCTTC.